This T cell receptor beta chain is from a study of control samples from healthy donors and cancer patients. Germline CDR1 LGHDT, CDR2 YNNKEL (reference sequence). The CDR3 has 14 amino acids. Trimming cost V 0 bases and J 2 bases, with 6 bases left between them. Measured with immunoSEQ multiplex PCR; TCRdb has only the in-frame clones, and not every one. The sample carries 65,000 to 80,000 clones, about 90% recorded once. The clonotype originates from a woman aged 60-70 years with head and neck cancer. The sample comprised PBMCs. The J gene is TRBJ2-3, the V gene TRBV3-1 (or the pseudogene TRBV3-2); D is undetermined. This CDR3 is CASSQDSFTDTQYF. CDR3 bases: TGTGCCAGCAGCCAAGATTCGTTCACAGATACGCAGTATTTT.